Sequencing of this T cell receptor beta chain was carried out in a study of response to subunit inactivated influenza vaccine. Study results and caveats: New T cells are recruited in small numbers by each seasonal influenza vaccination, according to the authors' suggestion.

In TCRdb, the RT-PCR reads were re-called with MiXCR into one record per CDR3 protein. The sample lists around 190,000 distinct CDR3 sequences; 7.5% to 10% were seen once. This clonotype was counted a few times. The antigen is undetermined. V lost 2 bases and J 1 base, leaving 15 bases between the germline ends. In germline, CDR1 is PRHDT, CDR2 FYEKMQ (reference sequence). This CDR3 spans 16 amino acids. The genes are TRBV13 and TRBJ2-7; unclear D gene. Specimen: non-naive T cells sorted from PBMCs, collected on the day of vaccination. This sequence originates from a man aged 45 to 65 who received an inactivated influenza vaccine. CDR3 sequence reads: CASSLRRTNTSYEQYF. The DNA for the CDR3 is TGTGCCAGCAGCTTAAGGCGGACGAATACTTCCTACGAGCAGTACTTC.